Reported below is one T cell receptor (beta chain). The antigen remains undetermined. Only in-frame clones appear in the TCRdb table, and some are missing; sequencing was by immunoSEQ multiplex PCR. The profile covers about 83,000 clones, with 65% to 85% appearing a single time and roughly 9.8% taken by the ten largest. This entry belongs to a study of T cells in localized non-small cell lung cancer. Whole-study findings and limits: The study linked higher blood T cell density to longer overall survival. It was uninvolved adjacent lung that showed the highest T cell clonality, exceeding tumor.

The V segment lost 4 bases and the J segment 4 bases; nucleotides outside the gene matches: 12. Germline values: CDR1 SGHRS, CDR2 YFSETQ. There are 17 residues in the CDR3. Sequenced material: peripheral blood, taken before any cancer treatment. This TCR was sampled from a female donor at least 60 years old with stage I lung adenocarcinoma. The chain combines TRBV5-1 with TRBJ2-3; TRBD2 matches at 10 bases. The CDR3 coding sequence is TGCGCCAGCAGCCTTAGACGGACTAGCGGAGGGGCAGATACGCAGTATTTT. Translating it yields CASSLRRTSGGADTQYF.